This passage covers 30 T cell receptor beta chains from one sample sequenced in a study of blood T cell repertoires in COVID-19. The assay was immunoSEQ multiplex PCR, and TCRdb's table has in-frame clones only and misses some. This table has about 62,000 clones, approximately 87% appearing once. Sequencing was done on a sample of peripheral blood. Receptor source: a woman aged 60-75 years with acute or convalescent COVID-19.

This clone was seen a handful of times. This chain links TRBV5-1 with TRBJ1-6; D unclear. There are 13 residues in the CDR3. Trimming took 7 bases from V and 5 from J, leaving 10 bases between them. The germline CDR1 and CDR2 sequences are SGHRS and YFSETQ. In nucleotides, the CDR3 is TGCGCCAGCCACTCGAGGGATAATTCACCCCTCCACTTT. Its protein is CASHSRDNSPLHF.

The chain couples TRBV6-1 to TRBJ2-7, with D maybe TRBD2 (6 bases). Germline assignment: CDR1 MNHNS and CDR2 SASEGT. The length of the CDR3 is 16 residues. Trimming stripped 1 base from V and 2 bases from J, with 15 bases between. DNA for the CDR3: TGTGCCAGCAGTGAAGACCCCTCGGAGGGTACCTACGAGCAGTACGTC. Translated, it gives CASSEDPSEGTYEQYV.

V usage is TRBV10-3 and J usage is TRBJ2-3; 8 bases are shared with TRBD1. This CDR3 has 12 amino acids. Germline-derived CDR1 and CDR2 are ENHRY and SYGVKD. Germline trimming cut 10 bases from V and 3 bases from J; bases unmatched to any gene: 3. CDR3 loop: CATWTGTDTQYF. The DNA for the CDR3 is TGTGCCACCTGGACAGGGACAGATACGCAGTATTTT.

The chain has TRBV5-1 and TRBJ2-5; TRBD2 matches 7 bases. Germline-derived CDR1 and CDR2 are SGHRS and YFSETQ. After removal of 0 bases from V and 5 bases from J, the junction contained 7 bases not matched to a gene. The CDR3 runs 15 residues. The CDR3 DNA sequence: TGCGCCAGCAGCTTGGCCTCGGGGGGAGGCGAGACCCAGTACTTC. It yields the protein CASSLASGGGETQYF.

The CDR3 DNA reads TGTGCTAGTGGTTTGAATCGAGACAAAGCGGGAGAGAGTAGCGGGGAGCTGTTTTTT. Translated, it gives CASGLNRDKAGESSGELFF. This chain uses TRBV12-5 with TRBJ2-2, with 8 nucleotides matching TRBD2. From germline, CDR1 is LGHNT and CDR2 FRNRAP. CDR3 length: 19 amino acids. V shed 2 bases, J shed 7 bases, and the junction held 18 bases outside the gene matches.

This clone has just a few counts. V and J are TRBV6-5 and TRBJ2-7; D perhaps matches TRBD2 (5 bases). Germline V gene data show CDR1 as MNHEY and CDR2 as SVGAGI. V was cut by 6 bases and J by 0 bases, with 9 bases left in between. This CDR3 is built from 13 residues. The DNA of the CDR3 is TGTGCCAGCAGCCCGGGGAGCTCCTACGAGCAGTACGTC. Translated: CASSPGSSYEQYV.

The genes are TRBV5-1 and TRBJ2-5; 9 bases match TRBD1. Germline CDR1 reads SGHRS; CDR2 reads YFSETQ. The J segment lost 11 bases and the V segment lost 0 bases, leaving 5 bases of the junction unmatched. The CDR3 spans 13 residues. The chain's CDR3 is CASSLGLGTGQYF. CDR3 bases: TGCGCCAGCAGCTTGGGCCTCGGGACAGGGCAGTACTTC.

V usage is TRBV11-2 and J usage is TRBJ2-1; D uncertain. Germline V CDR1 and CDR2: SGHAT, FQNNGV. The CDR3 has 13 amino acids. The V end was cut by 5 bases, the J end by 9 bases, with 14 bases between. The CDR3 here is CASSPSSSGEQFF. The CDR3 coding sequence is TGTGCCAGCAGCCCCTCATCGTCGGGTGAGCAGTTCTTC.

In this sample, this clone turned up once. This chain connects TRBV7-9 to TRBJ1-1, with unresolved D. V lost 0 bases and J 4 bases, leaving 9 bases between the germline ends. CDR1 and CDR2 (germline): SEHNR, FQNEAQ (reference sequence). The CDR3 sequence is 14 residues long. CDR3 residues: CASSLAPVSTEAFF. The CDR3, as DNA: TGTGCCAGCAGCTTAGCGCCTGTGAGCACTGAAGCTTTCTTT.

The chain employs TRBV6-5 and TRBJ1-5; 7 nucleotides line up with TRBD1. After removal of 6 bases from V and 5 bases from J, the junction contained 7 bases not matched to a gene. The CDR3 is made up of 14 amino acids. Germline V gene data show CDR1 as MNHEY and CDR2 as SVGAGI. The CDR3 nucleotides read TGTGCCAGCAGGAGGGGGCAATTGTATCAGCCCCAGCATTTT. Residues: CASRRGQLYQPQHF.

CDR3 nucleotides: TGTGCCAGCAGTTCACCTGGGGGGGCGTCCTACAATGAGCAGTTCTTC. Its protein is CASSSPGGASYNEQFF. The chain is built from TRBV6-5 and TRBJ2-1; possibly TRBD2 for D (7 bases). This CDR3 spans 16 amino acids. Germline values: CDR1 MNHEY, CDR2 SVGAGI. V was clipped by 4 bases and J by 1 base, with 14 bases between them.

The chain is built from TRBV27 and TRBJ2-7, with TRBD1 identical over 10 bases. The CDR3 extends over 15 amino acids. Looked up from germline, CDR1 is MNHEY and CDR2 is SMNVEV (reference sequence). The ends lost 6 bases at V and 6 bases at J; junction bases unmatched: 11. The CDR3 reads CASSPWGQGNGEQYV. The CDR3 bases are TGTGCCAGCAGCCCCTGGGGACAGGGGAACGGCGAGCAGTACGTC.

This chain connects TRBV25-1 to TRBJ1-1; D is ambiguous. CDR1 is MGHDK and CDR2 is SYGVNS in the germline V gene. V was clipped by 2 bases and J by 10 bases, with 11 bases between them. The CDR3 sequence is 12 residues long. DNA for the CDR3: TGTGCCAGCAGTGAAAGAGGCAGATTAGCTTTCTTT. It translates to CASSERGRLAFF.

The chain recombines TRBV5-1 with TRBJ1-6; TRBD1 matches at 7 bases. Germline V gives CDR1 SGHRS, CDR2 YFSETQ. Trimming removed 1 base from V and 7 bases from J; junction bases left unmatched: 14. The CDR3 length is 18 residues. CDR3 DNA sequence: TGCGCCAGCAGCTTGACCACAACCGCCACAGGGGCCAATTCACCCCTCCACTTT. It encodes CASSLTTTATGANSPLHF.

V usage is TRBV19 and J usage is TRBJ2-1; 7 bases align to TRBD1. V shed 6 bases, J shed 6 bases, and the junction held 11 bases outside the gene matches. The CDR3 contains 15 residues. Germline loops: CDR1 LNHDA, CDR2 SQIVND (reference sequence). The CDR3 sequence: CASSPNRGVGNEQFF. The DNA for the CDR3 is TGTGCCAGTAGCCCTAACAGGGGAGTAGGCAATGAGCAGTTCTTC. The variable domain in full, with the rest retrieved from reference TRBV19 and TRBJ2-1, is DGGITQSPKYLFRKEGQNVTLSCEQNLNHDAMYWYRQDPGQGLRLIYYSQIVNDFQKGDIAEGYSVSREKKESFPLTVTSAQKNPTAFYLCASSPNRGVGNEQFFGPGTRLTVL.

V gene TRBV6-1 combines with J gene TRBJ1-2; 10 positions agree with TRBD1. The ends lost 4 bases at V and 4 bases at J; junction bases unmatched: 12. The germline V gene encodes CDR1 MNHNS and CDR2 SASEGT. The CDR3 loop spans 17 amino acids. The CDR3 DNA reads as TGTGCCAGCAGTGCCGGGACAGGGGACGTCCCCATCTATGGCTACACCTTC. The encoded protein is CASSAGTGDVPIYGYTF.

The chain links TRBV5-1 to TRBJ2-7; 8 bases map to TRBD1. CDR3 size: 13 residues. CDR1 is SGHRS and CDR2 is YFSETQ in the germline V gene. The CDR3 DNA reads as TGCGCCAGCAGCTTGCGAGAGGGGACAGGACAAGACGTC. Translated, it gives CASSLREGTGQDV.

This clone was picked up one time. CDR3 in amino acids: CASSLTNEAFF. The CDR3 DNA reads as TGTGCCAGCAGTTTGACTAATGAAGCTTTCTTT. The chain carries TRBV12-3 or TRBV12-4 and TRBJ1-1; D is unresolved. V lost 3 bases and J 7 bases, leaving 6 bases between the germline ends. The CDR3 contains 11 residues.

The V gene is TRBV6-5, the J gene TRBJ2-1; D possibly corresponds to TRBD1 (6 bases). CDR1 is MNHEY, CDR2 SVGAGI, per germline. Between the trimmed V and J ends, which lost 4 bases and 0 bases, there was a span of 10 bases. The CDR3 runs 15 residues. The CDR3, as DNA: TGTGCCAGCAGTTTGGACAGTAGCTCCTACAATGAGCAGTTCTTC. This translates into CASSLDSSSYNEQFF.

This chain connects TRBV11-2 to TRBJ1-2; 12 bases align to TRBD1. CDR3 length: 18 residues. Germline V gene lookup returns CDR1 SGHAT and CDR2 FQNNGV. V trimming: 0 bases; J trimming: 7 bases; junction bases outside the gene matches: 12. CDR3 residues: CASSLEIPGQGAMSGYTF. The CDR3 nucleotides are TGTGCCAGCAGCTTAGAGATCCCGGGACAGGGGGCGATGAGTGGCTACACCTTC.

V usage is TRBV5-4 and J usage is TRBJ1-2, with a tentative D call TRBD1 (5 bases). V lost 1 base to trimming and J lost 5 bases, with 9 bases between them. The CDR3 is 13 amino acids. In germline, CDR1 is SGHNT, CDR2 YYREEE (reference sequence). CDR3 amino acids: CASSLWGGYGYTF. CDR3 DNA: TGTGCCAGCAGCTTGTGGGGGGGATATGGCTACACCTTC.

The chain uses TRBV4-1 and TRBJ2-6; 9 nucleotides line up with TRBD1. The CDR3 sequence is 18 residues long. V shed 0 bases and J 4 bases; nucleotides not matched to a gene: 7. Germline V CDR1 and CDR2: MGHRA, YSYEKL. The CDR3 nucleotides are TGCGCCAGCAGCCAAGAAACAGGGGGCGCGTGGGGGGCCAACGTCCTGACTTTC. Protein product: CASSQETGGAWGANVLTF.

This rearrangement joins TRBV28 to TRBJ2-1, with 7 nucleotides matching TRBD1. The CDR3 length is 14 residues. V gave up 3 bases and J gave up 6 bases; unmatched junction bases: 5. Germline V gene sequence: CDR1 MDHEN, CDR2 SYDVKM. CDR3 in amino acids: CASSFRGLGNEQFF. CDR3 in DNA: TGTGCCAGCAGTTTTAGGGGGCTCGGCAATGAGCAGTTCTTC.

The chain is built from TRBV5-4 and TRBJ1-1; 7 nucleotides line up with TRBD1. V lost 4 bases to trimming and J lost 0 bases; unmatched junction nucleotides: 6. The CDR3 spans 15 residues. Per germline, CDR1 SGHNT and CDR2 YYREEE (reference sequence). CDR3 loop: CASSPRTGLNTEAFF. In DNA, the CDR3 is TGTGCCAGCAGCCCGAGGACAGGTCTGAACACTGAAGCTTTCTTT.

CDR3 sequence: CASSQIVGAGAFF. The CDR3 region has the DNA TGTGCCAGCAGCCAAATTGTGGGGGCCGGAGCTTTCTTT. The gene calls are TRBV3-1 (or the pseudogene TRBV3-2) and TRBJ1-1, with D possibly matching TRBD1 (6 bases). Germline loops: CDR1 LGHDT, CDR2 YNNKEL (reference sequence). V lost 2 bases and J 10 bases, leaving 14 bases between the germline ends. This CDR3 comprises 13 residues.

This chain uses TRBV5-1 with TRBJ1-1, with 8 bases identical to TRBD1. CDR3 length: 14 amino acids. V shed 7 bases, J shed 6 bases, and the junction held 11 bases outside the gene matches. Per the germline V gene, CDR1 is SGHRS and CDR2 is YFSETQ. The DNA of the CDR3 is TGCGCCAGCGCTATGACAGGGGCGGCCCCTGAAGCTTTCTTT. Amino acid sequence: CASAMTGAAPEAFF.

The genes are TRBV7-2 and TRBJ2-7, with TRBD1 matching over 7 bases. Germline lookup yields CDR1 SGHTA and CDR2 FQGNSA. V shed 1 base and J 9 bases; nucleotides not matched to a gene: 6. This CDR3 contains 13 residues. The CDR3 bases are TGTGCCAGCAGCTTAGGGCCAGACAGGGTGCAGTACGTC. Encoded protein: CASSLGPDRVQYV.

The chain's CDR3 is CASSYGGGPVSGYTF. The DNA for the CDR3 is TGTGCCAGCAGTTACGGCGGGGGCCCGGTCTCAGGCTACACCTTC. The chain combines TRBV6-2 or TRBV6-3 with TRBJ1-2, with D possibly being TRBD1 (6 bases). Germline V CDR1 and CDR2: MNHEY, SVGEGT. V shed 2 bases and J shed 8 bases, with 18 bases lying between them. The CDR3 consists of 15 residues.

A few counts support this clone. V and J are TRBV6-6 and TRBJ2-7; TRBD1 agrees at 9 bases. Germline assignment: CDR1 MNHNY and CDR2 SVGAGI (reference sequence). The CDR3 extends over 14 amino acids. V lost 5 bases, J lost 2 bases, and 4 bases stayed unmatched. As DNA, the CDR3 is TGTGCCAGCAGTGACCGACAGGGGGCCTACGAGCAGTACGTC. It translates to CASSDRQGAYEQYV.

The chain employs TRBV28 and TRBJ2-1; D unclear. The germline V and J ends were trimmed by 6 bases and 7 bases, with 16 bases remaining between them. The CDR3 runs 14 residues. From germline, CDR1 is MDHEN and CDR2 SYDVKM. DNA of the CDR3: TGTGCCAGCAGCCTACCCCCCCCCAGGAATGAGCAGTTCTTC. Amino acids: CASSLPPPRNEQFF.